These 14 T cell receptor beta chains originate from one sample sequenced in a study of cytomegalovirus exposure and HLA in healthy donors. The PCR ran on 60 Vbeta and 13 Jbeta primers. Generated by immunoSEQ multiplex PCR, the TCRdb table keeps only in-frame clones and is missing some. In the table there are about 59,000 clones, 65% to 90% of which are singletons. Sample: PBMCs. The origin of the receptors is a human donor in good health.

V and J are TRBV5-4 and TRBJ1-2; 10 bases match TRBD1. V shed 4 bases, J shed 2 bases, and the junction held 11 bases outside the gene matches. The CDR3 runs to 17 residues. Per the germline V gene, CDR1 is SGHNT and CDR2 is YYREEE (reference sequence). CDR3 amino acids: CASSPGDRGTVNYGYTF. CDR3 bases: TGTGCCAGCAGCCCGGGGGACAGGGGAACTGTAAACTATGGCTACACCTTC.

The genes are TRBV4-3 and TRBJ2-7; 8 positions match TRBD2. This CDR3 is 15 amino acids long. V was pared by 5 bases and J by 0 bases, with 6 bases of the junction left unmatched. Germline V lookup: CDR1 LGHNA, CDR2 YSLEER. CDR3 bases: TGCGCCAGCAGCGAACTAGCGGCCGACTCCTACGAGCAGTACTTC. It encodes CASSELAADSYEQYF.

This clone has more than one count but fewer than ten. This sequence joins TRBV30 and TRBJ1-6, with D uncertain. Germline CDR1 reads GTSNPN; CDR2 reads SVGIG (reference sequence). Trimming removed 3 bases at V and 5 bases at J, with 11 bases between. This CDR3 contains 14 residues. This CDR3 reads CAWRQQGDNSPLHF. The CDR3 DNA reads TGTGCCTGGAGACAACAAGGAGATAATTCACCCCTCCACTTT.

The chain uses TRBV18 and TRBJ2-7, with 11 bases matching TRBD2. Germline V CDR1 and CDR2: KGHSH, LQKENI. The CDR3 totals 14 residues. With 4 bases clipped from V and 6 bases from J, the junction kept 5 bases outside the gene matches. For the CDR3, the DNA is TGTGCCAGCTCACTTAGCGGGGGGGTCGGCGAGCAGTACTTC. Translated: CASSLSGGVGEQYF.

This clone has a single count. The rearrangement links TRBV27 to TRBJ2-7; 7 bases align to TRBD1. Losses at the gene ends were 6 bases for V and 4 bases for J; bases not matched to a gene: 9. This CDR3 is 14 amino acids long. CDR1 and CDR2 from the germline V gene are MNHEY and SMNVEV (reference sequence). This CDR3 reads CASRRQGLGYEQYF. The CDR3 bases are TGTGCCAGCAGGAGACAGGGTCTAGGGTACGAGCAGTACTTC.

The CDR3 region has the DNA TGTGCCAGCAGTGAAGGTCCGGTTCGCAAACTGTTTTTT. Its protein is CASSEGPVRKLFF. V usage is TRBV6-1 and J usage is TRBJ1-4; D remains ambiguous. Per germline, CDR1 MNHNS and CDR2 SASEGT. Between the trimmed V and J ends, which lost 1 base and 11 bases, there was a span of 11 bases. The CDR3 consists of 13 residues.

V gene TRBV4-3 combines with J gene TRBJ2-3; TRBD2 agrees at 7 bases. CDR1 LGHNA and CDR2 YSLEER come from the germline V gene. V dropped 0 bases and J dropped 1; count of bases not matched to a gene: 1. This CDR3 is built from 15 residues. CDR3 in DNA: TGCGCCAGCAGCCAAGATACTAGCGGCACAGATACGCAGTATTTT. This codes for CASSQDTSGTDTQYF.

The count of this clone is one. The genes are TRBV7-8 and TRBJ1-5; tentatively, D is TRBD1 (6 bases). The CDR3 covers 12 residues. Trimming cost V 5 bases and J 8 bases, with 10 bases left between them. From germline, CDR1 is SGHVS and CDR2 FQNEAQ. The CDR3 sequence: CASSQGSEPQHF. The CDR3 DNA reads TGTGCCAGCAGCCAGGGGTCGGAGCCCCAGCATTTT.

This clone came up once. The chain joins TRBV5-4 to TRBJ2-3; 8 nucleotides match TRBD1. The junction had 7 bases not matched to a gene; V was cut back by 3 bases and J by 4 bases. The CDR3 is 15 amino acids. The V gene's germline CDR1 is SGHNT and CDR2 YYREEE (reference sequence). CDR3 residues: CASSSRQGTSDTQYF. The CDR3 DNA follows: TGTGCCAGCAGCTCGAGACAGGGGACCTCAGATACGCAGTATTTT.

This sequence joins TRBV6-1 and TRBJ2-7; D is undetermined. The V end was cut by 2 bases, the J end by 5 bases, with 25 bases between. Germline CDR1 MNHNS, CDR2 SASEGT. The CDR3 length is 18 residues. The CDR3 spells CASSEPLRYSTKMDEQYF. CDR3 nucleotides: TGTGCCAGCAGTGAACCCCTCCGGTATAGCACGAAGATGGACGAGCAGTACTTC.

The gene calls are TRBV5-5 and TRBJ2-7; TRBD1 aligns across 10 bases. Germline assignment: CDR1 SGHKS and CDR2 YYEKEE (reference sequence). The CDR3 runs to 15 residues. Unmatched junction bases numbered 9, after V lost 3 bases and J lost 6 bases. In DNA form, the CDR3 reads TGTGCCAGCAGCTCAGCCGGGACAGGGGTTGGCGAGCAGTACTTC. Protein product: CASSSAGTGVGEQYF.

The rearrangement links TRBV6-5 to TRBJ1-4, with D possibly matching TRBD1 (6 bases). V lost 6 bases and J lost 0, with 8 bases in between. The CDR3 contains 14 residues. Germline V lookup: CDR1 MNHEY, CDR2 SVGAGI. This CDR3 reads CASSRTATNEKLFF. The CDR3 coding sequence is TGTGCCAGCAGCCGGACAGCAACTAATGAAAAACTGTTTTTT.

This clone was seen only once. The V gene is TRBV2, the J gene TRBJ1-2; no clear D. The CDR3 sequence is 12 residues long. Trimming took off 4 bases at V and 7 bases at J, with 10 bases between the two ends. Per germline, CDR1 SNHLY and CDR2 FYNNEI. This CDR3 reads CASSVKTSGYTF. In DNA, the CDR3 is TGTGCCAGCAGTGTGAAGACTTCTGGCTACACCTTC.

V usage is TRBV7-9 and J usage is TRBJ2-7; the match to TRBD2 covers 8 bases. V was clipped by 2 bases and J by 2 bases; unmatched bases: 5. CDR1 SEHNR and CDR2 FQNEAQ come from the germline V gene (reference sequence). There are 15 residues in the CDR3. Here the CDR3 DNA reads TGTGCCAGCAGCTTACAAGCGGGAGCTGCCTACGAGCAGTACTTC. Its translation: CASSLQAGAAYEQYF.